This TCR beta chain comes out of a study of blood T cell repertoires in COVID-19. Study summary: Donors in the United States, Italy and Spain gave samples during acute or convalescent COVID-19.

The V gene's germline CDR1 is MGHRA and CDR2 YSYEKL. The CDR3 is 17 residues long. V lost 3 bases and J 0 bases, leaving 15 bases between the germline ends. This clone was seen a handful of times. The authors' processing: Nucleated cell counts were estimated from reference gene primer amplification. Libraries were prepared by immunoSEQ multiplex PCR; TCRdb keeps only in-frame clonotypes and omits some of them. The V and J calls and the clone size are those of that table, but D and trimming were determined from the DNA. The repertoire holds tens of thousands of clones, with about 91% as singletons. This TCR derives from a woman in her 70s with active COVID-19. The chain carries TRBV4-1 and TRBJ1-5; D remains ambiguous. What was sequenced was peripheral blood. The CDR3 bases are TGCGCCAGCAGCCAGACCCTCACCCGGGGTAGCAATCAGCCCCAGCATTTT. Translated: CASSQTLTRGSNQPQHF.